What follows describes a single TCR beta chain. The same CDR3 arises from other DNA sequences in this sample as well. Some clones are missing from TCRdb's copy, which holds only in-frame ones; the method was immunoSEQ multiplex PCR. The repertoire includes tens of thousands of clones, approximately 88% of them detected once, and 5% to 5.5% sits in the top ten. The entry originates in a study of blood T cell repertoires in COVID-19. The germline V gene encodes CDR1 SGHTS and CDR2 YDEGEE. This CDR3 has 17 amino acids. V gave up 2 bases and J gave up 1 base; unmatched junction bases: 8. This rearrangement joins TRBV5-8 to TRBJ1-5, with 8 bases identical to TRBD1. The sequenced sample consisted of peripheral blood. This clonotype originated in a man aged 60 to 69 with acute or convalescent COVID-19. The CDR3 protein is CASSLGQGLGSNQPQHF. The CDR3 region has the DNA TGTGCCAGCAGCTTAGGACAGGGATTAGGAAGCAATCAGCCCCAGCATTTT.